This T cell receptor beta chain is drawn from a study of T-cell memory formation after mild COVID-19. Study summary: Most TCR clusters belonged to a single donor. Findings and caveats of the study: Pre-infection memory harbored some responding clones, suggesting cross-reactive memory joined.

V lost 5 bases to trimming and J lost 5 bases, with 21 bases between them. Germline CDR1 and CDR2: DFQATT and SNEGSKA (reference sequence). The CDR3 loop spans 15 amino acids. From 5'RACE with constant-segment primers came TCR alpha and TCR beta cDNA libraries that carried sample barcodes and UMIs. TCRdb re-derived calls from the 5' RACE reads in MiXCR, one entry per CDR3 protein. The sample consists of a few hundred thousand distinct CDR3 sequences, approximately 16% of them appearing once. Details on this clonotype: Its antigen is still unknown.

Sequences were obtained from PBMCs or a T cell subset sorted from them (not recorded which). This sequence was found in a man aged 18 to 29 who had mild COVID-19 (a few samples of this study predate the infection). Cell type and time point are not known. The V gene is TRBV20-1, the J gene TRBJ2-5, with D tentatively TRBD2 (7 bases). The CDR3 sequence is CSAPRLGGGLETQYF. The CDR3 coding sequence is TGCAGTGCTCCCCGACTAGGCGGGGGCCTCGAGACCCAGTACTTC.